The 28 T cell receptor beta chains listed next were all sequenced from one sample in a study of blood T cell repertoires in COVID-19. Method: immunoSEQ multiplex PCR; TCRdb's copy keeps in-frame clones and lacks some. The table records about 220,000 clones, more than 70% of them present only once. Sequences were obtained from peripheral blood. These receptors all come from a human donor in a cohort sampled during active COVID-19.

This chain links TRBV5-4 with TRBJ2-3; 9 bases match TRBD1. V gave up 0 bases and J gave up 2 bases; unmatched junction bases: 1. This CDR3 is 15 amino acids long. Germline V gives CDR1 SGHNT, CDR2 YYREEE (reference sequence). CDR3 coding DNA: TGTGCCAGCAGCTTGGGGACAGGGGACACAGATACGCAGTATTTT. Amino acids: CASSLGTGDTDTQYF.

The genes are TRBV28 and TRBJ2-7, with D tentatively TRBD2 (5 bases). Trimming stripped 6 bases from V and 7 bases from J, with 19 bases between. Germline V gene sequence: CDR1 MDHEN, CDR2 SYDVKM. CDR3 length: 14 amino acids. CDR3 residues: CASRPDYRHSEQYF. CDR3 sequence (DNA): TGTGCCAGCAGACCCGACTACCGTCATAGTGAGCAGTACTTC.

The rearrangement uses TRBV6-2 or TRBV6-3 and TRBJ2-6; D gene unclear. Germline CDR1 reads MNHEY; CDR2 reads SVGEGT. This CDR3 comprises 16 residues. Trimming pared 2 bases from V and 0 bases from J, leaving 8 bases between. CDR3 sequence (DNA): TGTGCCAGCAGTTACATGGGCTACTCTGGGGCCAACGTCCTGACTTTC. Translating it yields CASSYMGYSGANVLTF.

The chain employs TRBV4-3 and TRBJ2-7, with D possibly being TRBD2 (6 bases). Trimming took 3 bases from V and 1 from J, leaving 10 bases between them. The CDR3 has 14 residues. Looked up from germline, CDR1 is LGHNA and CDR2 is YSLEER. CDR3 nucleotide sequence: TGCGCCAGCAGCCAGCGGGACGGATCCTACGAGCAGTACTTC. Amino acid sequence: CASSQRDGSYEQYF.

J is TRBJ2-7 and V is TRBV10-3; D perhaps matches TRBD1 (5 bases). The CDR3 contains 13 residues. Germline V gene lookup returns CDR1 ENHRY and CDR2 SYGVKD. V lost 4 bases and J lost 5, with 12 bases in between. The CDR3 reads CAISVGAENEQYF. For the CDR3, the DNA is TGTGCCATCAGTGTAGGGGCTGAGAACGAGCAGTACTTC.

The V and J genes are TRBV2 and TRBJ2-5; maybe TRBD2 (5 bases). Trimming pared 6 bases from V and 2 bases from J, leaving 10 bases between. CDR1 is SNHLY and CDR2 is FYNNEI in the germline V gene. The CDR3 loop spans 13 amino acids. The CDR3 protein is CASRTREQETQYF. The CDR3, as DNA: TGTGCCAGCAGAACAAGGGAGCAAGAGACCCAGTACTTC.

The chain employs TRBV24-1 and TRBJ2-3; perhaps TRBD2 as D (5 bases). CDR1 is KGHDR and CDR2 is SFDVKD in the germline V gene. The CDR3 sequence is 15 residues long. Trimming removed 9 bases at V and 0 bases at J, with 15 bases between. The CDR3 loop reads CATGGRDSSTDTQYF. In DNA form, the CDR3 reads TGTGCCACCGGAGGCCGGGATTCTAGCACAGATACGCAGTATTTT.

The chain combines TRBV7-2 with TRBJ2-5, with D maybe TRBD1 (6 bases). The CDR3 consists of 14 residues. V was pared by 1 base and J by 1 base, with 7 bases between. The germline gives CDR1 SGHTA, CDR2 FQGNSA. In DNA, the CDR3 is TGTGCCAGCAGCTTAGAAGGGGGCCAAGAGACCCAGTACTTC. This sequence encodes CASSLEGGQETQYF.

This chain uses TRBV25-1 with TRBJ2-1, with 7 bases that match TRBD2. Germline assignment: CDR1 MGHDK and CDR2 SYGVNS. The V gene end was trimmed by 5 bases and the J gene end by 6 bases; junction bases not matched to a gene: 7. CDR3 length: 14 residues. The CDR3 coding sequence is TGTGCCAGCAGTAAAGAGCGGGACTTCAATGAGCAGTTCTTC. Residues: CASSKERDFNEQFF.

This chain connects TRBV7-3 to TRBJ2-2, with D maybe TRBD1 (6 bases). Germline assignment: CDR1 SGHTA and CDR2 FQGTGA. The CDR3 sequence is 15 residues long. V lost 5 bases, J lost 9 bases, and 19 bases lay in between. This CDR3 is CASSLWLAGGRELFF. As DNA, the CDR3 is TGTGCCAGCAGCCTATGGCTAGCTGGGGGCCGGGAGCTGTTTTTT.

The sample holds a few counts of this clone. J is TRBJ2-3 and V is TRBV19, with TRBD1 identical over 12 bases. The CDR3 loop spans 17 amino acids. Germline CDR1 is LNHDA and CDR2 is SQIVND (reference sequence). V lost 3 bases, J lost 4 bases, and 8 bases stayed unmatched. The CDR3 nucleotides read TGTGCCAGTAGTATGTCGTATGGGACAGGGGGCGCAGATACGCAGTATTTT. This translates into CASSMSYGTGGADTQYF. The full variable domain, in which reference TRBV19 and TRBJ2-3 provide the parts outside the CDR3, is DGGITQSPKYLFRKEGQNVTLSCEQNLNHDAMYWYRQDPGQGLRLIYYSQIVNDFQKGDIAEGYSVSREKKESFPLTVTSAQKNPTAFYLCASSMSYGTGGADTQYFGPGTRLTVL.

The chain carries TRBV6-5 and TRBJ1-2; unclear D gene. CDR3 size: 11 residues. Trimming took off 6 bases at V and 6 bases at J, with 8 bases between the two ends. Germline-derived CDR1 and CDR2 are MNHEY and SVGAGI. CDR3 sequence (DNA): TGTGCCAGCAGGAGGGAGGATGGCTACACCTTC. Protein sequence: CASRREDGYTF.

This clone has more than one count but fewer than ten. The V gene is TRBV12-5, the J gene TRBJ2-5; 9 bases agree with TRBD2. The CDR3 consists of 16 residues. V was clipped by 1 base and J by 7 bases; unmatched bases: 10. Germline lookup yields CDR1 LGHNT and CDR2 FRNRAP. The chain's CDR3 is CASGLAAGGGFGTQYF. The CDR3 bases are TGTGCTAGTGGTTTGGCAGCGGGAGGTGGGTTCGGGACCCAGTACTTC.

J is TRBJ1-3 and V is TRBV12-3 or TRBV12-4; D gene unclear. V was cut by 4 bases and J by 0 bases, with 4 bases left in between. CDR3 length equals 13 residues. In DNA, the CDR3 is TGTGCCAGCAGTTCTAGCTCTGGAAACACCATATATTTT. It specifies CASSSSSGNTIYF.

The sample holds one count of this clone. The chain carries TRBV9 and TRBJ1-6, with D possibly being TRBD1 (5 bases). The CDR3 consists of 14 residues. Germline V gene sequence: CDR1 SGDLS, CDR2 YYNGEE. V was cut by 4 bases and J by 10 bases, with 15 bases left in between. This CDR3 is CASSQGALKSPLHF. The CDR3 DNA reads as TGTGCCAGCAGCCAAGGGGCGTTGAAGTCACCCCTCCACTTT.

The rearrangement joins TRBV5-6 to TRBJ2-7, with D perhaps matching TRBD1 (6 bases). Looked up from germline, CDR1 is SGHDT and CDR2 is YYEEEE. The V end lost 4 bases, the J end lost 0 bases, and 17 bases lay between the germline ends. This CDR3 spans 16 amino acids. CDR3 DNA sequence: TGTGCCAGCAGCGCCTATCACGGGACAATCTCCTACGAGCAGTACTTC. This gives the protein CASSAYHGTISYEQYF.

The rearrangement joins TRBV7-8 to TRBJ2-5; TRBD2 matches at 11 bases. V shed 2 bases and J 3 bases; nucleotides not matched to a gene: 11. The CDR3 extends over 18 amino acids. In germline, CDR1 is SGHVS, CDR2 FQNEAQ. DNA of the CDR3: TGTGCCAGCAGCTTAAGGGCTATGCTAGCGGGGGGTGAAGAGACCCAGTACTTC. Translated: CASSLRAMLAGGEETQYF.

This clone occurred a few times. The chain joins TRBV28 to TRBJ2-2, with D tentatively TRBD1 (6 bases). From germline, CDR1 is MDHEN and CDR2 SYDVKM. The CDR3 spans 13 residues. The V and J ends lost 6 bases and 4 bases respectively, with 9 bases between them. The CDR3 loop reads CASRGAVTGELFF. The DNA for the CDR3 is TGTGCCAGCAGGGGGGCCGTCACCGGGGAGCTGTTTTTT.

The CDR3, as DNA: TGTGCCAGTAGTAAGTACGGAGCGAACACTGAAGCTTTCTTT. It translates to CASSKYGANTEAFF. This sequence joins TRBV19 and TRBJ1-1, with D unclear. The CDR3 consists of 14 residues. Germline CDR1 LNHDA, CDR2 SQIVND (reference sequence). With 4 bases removed from V and 1 base from J, the gap between germline ends came to 10 bases.

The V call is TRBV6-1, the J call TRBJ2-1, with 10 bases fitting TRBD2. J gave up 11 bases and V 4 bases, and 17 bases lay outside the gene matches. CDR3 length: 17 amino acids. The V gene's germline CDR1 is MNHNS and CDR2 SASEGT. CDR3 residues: CASSVGVGAGGTTQQFF. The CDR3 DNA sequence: TGTGCCAGCAGTGTGGGCGTGGGAGCGGGAGGGACAACCCAGCAGTTCTTC.

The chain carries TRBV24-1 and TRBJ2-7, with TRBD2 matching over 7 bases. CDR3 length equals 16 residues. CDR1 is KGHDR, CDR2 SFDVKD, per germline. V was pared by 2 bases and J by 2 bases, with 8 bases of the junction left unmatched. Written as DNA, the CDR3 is TGTGCCACCAGTGATTCCCACACTAGCGATACCTACGAGCAGTACTTC. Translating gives CATSDSHTSDTYEQYF.

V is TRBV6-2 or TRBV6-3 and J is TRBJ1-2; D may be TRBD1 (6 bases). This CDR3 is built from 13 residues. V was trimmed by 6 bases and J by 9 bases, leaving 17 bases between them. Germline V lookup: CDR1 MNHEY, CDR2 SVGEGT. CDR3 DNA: TGTGCCAGCAGCTATTATGACAGGTACCGCTACACCTTC. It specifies CASSYYDRYRYTF.

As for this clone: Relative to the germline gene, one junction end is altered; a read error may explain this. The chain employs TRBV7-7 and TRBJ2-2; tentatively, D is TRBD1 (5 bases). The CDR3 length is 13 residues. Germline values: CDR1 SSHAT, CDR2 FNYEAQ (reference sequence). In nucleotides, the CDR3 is TGTGCTAGCAGCTTAGGAAGACAGGGGGAGCTGTTTTTT. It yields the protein CASSLGRQGELFF.

The CDR3 nucleotides read TGTGCCAGCAGCCCCGGACTAGCGATAAACATTCAGTACTTC. Protein product: CASSPGLAINIQYF. The V call is TRBV6-5, the J call TRBJ2-4, with 9 positions matching TRBD2. Per germline, CDR1 MNHEY and CDR2 SVGAGI. The CDR3 is 14 amino acids. With 6 bases clipped from V and 6 bases from J, the junction kept 6 bases outside the gene matches.

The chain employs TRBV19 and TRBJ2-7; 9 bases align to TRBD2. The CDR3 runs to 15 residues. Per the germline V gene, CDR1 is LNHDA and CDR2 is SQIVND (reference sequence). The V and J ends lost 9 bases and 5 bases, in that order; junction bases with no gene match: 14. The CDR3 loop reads CASSRAGGPSNEQYF. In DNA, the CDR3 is TGTGCCAGCTCGAGGGCGGGAGGGCCCTCTAACGAGCAGTACTTC.

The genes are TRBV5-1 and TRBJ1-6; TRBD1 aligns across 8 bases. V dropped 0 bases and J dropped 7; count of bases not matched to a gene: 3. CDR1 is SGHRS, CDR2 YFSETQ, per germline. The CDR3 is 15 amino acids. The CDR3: CASSLGTGRNSPLHF. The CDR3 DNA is TGCGCCAGCAGCTTGGGGACAGGGCGGAATTCACCCCTCCACTTT.

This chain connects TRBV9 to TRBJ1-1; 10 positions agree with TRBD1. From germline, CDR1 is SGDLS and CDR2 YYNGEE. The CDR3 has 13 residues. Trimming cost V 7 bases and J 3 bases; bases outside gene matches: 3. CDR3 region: CASDRGPDTEAFF. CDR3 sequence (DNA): TGTGCCAGCGACAGGGGGCCGGACACTGAAGCTTTCTTT.

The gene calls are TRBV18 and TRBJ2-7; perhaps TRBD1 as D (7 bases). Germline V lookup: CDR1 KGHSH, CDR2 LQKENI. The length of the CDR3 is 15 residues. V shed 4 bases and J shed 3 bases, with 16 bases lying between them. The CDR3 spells CASSRGQGGRYEQYF. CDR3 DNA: TGTGCCAGCTCACGAGGGCAGGGGGGTCGCTACGAGCAGTACTTC.